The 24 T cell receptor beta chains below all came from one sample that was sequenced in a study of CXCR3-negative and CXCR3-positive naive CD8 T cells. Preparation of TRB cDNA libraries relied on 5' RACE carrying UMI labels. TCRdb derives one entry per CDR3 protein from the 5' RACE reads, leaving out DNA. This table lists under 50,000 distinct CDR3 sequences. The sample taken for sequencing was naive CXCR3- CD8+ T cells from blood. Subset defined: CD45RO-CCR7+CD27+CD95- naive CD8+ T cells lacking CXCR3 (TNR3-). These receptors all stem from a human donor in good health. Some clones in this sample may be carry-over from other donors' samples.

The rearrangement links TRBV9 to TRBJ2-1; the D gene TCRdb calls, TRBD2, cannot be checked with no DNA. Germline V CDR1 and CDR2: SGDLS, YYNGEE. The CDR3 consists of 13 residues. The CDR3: CASSVGTFNEQFF.

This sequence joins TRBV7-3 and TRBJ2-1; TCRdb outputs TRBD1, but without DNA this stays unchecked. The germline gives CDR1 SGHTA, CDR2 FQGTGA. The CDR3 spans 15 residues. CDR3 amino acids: CASSPDRNLNNEQFF.

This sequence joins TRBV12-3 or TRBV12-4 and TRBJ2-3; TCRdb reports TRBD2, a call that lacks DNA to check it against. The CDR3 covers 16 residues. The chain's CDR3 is CASSFPRTSGVDTQYF.

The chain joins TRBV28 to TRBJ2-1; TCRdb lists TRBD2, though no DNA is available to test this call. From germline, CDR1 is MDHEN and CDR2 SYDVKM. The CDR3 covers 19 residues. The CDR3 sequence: CASIKGPSLAGEWNNEQFF.

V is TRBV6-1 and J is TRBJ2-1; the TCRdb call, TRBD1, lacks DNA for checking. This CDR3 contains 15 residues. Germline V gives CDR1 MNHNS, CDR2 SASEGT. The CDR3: CASSEARDRGGEQFF.

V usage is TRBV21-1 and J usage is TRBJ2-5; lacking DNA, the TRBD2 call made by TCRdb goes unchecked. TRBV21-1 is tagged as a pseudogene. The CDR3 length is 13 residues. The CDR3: CAVTGTAEETQYF.

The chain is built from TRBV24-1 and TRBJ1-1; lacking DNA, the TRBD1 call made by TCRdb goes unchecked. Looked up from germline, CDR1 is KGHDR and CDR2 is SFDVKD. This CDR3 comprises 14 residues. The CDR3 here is CATSDGTGVTEAFF.

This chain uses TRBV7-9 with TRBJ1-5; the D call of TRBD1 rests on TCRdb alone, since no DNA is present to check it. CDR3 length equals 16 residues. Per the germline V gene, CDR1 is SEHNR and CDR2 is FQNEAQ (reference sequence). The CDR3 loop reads CASSSSGTGSGQPQHF.

The CDR3 region is CASSLPPGQPSADTQYF. The V call is TRBV28, the J call TRBJ2-3; TCRdb lists TRBD1, though no DNA is available to test this call. The CDR3 has 17 amino acids. Germline V gene sequence: CDR1 MDHEN, CDR2 SYDVKM.

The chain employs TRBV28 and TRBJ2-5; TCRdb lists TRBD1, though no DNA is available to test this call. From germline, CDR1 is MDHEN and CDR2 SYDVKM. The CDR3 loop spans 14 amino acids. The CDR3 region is CAGTPAGGQETQYF.

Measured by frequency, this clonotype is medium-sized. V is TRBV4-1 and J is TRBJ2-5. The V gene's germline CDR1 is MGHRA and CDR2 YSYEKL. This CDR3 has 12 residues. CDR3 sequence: CASSQDRETQYF.

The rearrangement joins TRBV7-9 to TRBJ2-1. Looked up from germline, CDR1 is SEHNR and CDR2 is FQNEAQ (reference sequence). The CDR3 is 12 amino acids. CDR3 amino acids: CASSLRANEQFF.

The chain's CDR3 is CASSSYGASEAFF. The chain is built from TRBV7-9 and TRBJ1-1. CDR1 SEHNR and CDR2 FQNEAQ come from the germline V gene (reference sequence). The CDR3 is 13 residues long.

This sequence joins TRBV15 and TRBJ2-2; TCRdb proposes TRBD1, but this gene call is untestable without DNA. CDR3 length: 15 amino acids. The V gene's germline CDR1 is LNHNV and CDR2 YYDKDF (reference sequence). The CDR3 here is CATSWGGGLTGELFF.

This CDR3 is CATSDGLAAYEQYF. The V gene is TRBV24-1, the J gene TRBJ2-7; TCRdb lists TRBD2, though no DNA is available to test this call. Germline CDR1 KGHDR, CDR2 SFDVKD. The CDR3 totals 14 residues.

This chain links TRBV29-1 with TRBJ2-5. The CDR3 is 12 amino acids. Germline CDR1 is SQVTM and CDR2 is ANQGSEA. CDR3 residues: CSVEGDKETQYF. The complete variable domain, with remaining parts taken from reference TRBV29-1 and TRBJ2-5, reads SAVISQKPSRDICQRGTSLTIQCQVDSQVTMMFWYRQQPGQSLTLIATANQGSEATYESGFVIDKFPISRPNLTFSTLTVSNMSPEDSSIYLCSVEGDKETQYFGPGTRLLVL.

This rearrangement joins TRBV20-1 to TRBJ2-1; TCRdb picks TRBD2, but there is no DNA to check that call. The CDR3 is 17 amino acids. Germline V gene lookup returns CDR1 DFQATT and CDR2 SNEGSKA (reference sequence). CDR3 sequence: CSARGAFALKAYNEQFF.

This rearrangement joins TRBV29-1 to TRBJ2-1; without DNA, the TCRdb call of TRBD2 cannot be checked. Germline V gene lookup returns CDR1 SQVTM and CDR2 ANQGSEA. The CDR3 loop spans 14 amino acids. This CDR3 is CSVVGLPSYNEQFF.

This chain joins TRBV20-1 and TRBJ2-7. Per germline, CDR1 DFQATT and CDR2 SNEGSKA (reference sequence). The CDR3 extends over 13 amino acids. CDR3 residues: CSASGGRAYEQYF.

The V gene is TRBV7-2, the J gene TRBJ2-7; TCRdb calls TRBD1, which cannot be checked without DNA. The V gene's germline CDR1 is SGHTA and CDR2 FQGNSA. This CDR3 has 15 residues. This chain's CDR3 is CASSSGTVSHYEQYF.

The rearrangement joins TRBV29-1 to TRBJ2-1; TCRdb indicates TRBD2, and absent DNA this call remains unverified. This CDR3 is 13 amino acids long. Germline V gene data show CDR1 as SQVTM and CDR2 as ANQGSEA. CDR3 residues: CSGRDLKYNEQFF.

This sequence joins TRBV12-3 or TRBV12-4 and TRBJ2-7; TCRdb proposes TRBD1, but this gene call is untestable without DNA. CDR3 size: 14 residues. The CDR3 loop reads CASSWDPDSYGQYF.

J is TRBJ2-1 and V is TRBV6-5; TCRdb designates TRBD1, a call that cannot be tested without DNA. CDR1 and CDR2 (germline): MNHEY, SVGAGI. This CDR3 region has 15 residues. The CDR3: CASSPLSGGWNEQFF.

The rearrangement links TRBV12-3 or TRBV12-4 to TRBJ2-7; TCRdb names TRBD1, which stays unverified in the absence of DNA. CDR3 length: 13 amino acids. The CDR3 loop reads CASSLQGPGEQYF.